One and the same sample provided the 32 T cell receptor beta chains below, sequenced in a study of T cell repertoires in ileal Crohn's disease. The assay was immunoSEQ multiplex PCR, and TCRdb's table has in-frame clones only and misses some. Of 16,000 or so clones detected, more than 85% appear once; the ten largest clones hold 7.1%. The time point was: inflamed ileum from the surgical specimen. Sequencing was carried out using ileal tissue. The receptors come from an adult with Crohn's disease.

This rearrangement joins TRBV5-1 to TRBJ1-3; D is unresolved. The CDR3 extends over 16 amino acids. V lost 1 base to trimming and J lost 4 bases, with 15 bases between them. The germline CDR1 and CDR2 sequences are SGHRS and YFSETQ. In DNA form, the CDR3 reads TGCGCCAGCAGCTTGTCTCCAGACGCCAAAGGAAACACCATATATTTT. This translates into CASSLSPDAKGNTIYF.

This rearrangement joins TRBV28 to TRBJ1-2; D might be TRBD1 (6 bases). Trimming removed 6 bases from V and 1 base from J, with 15 bases in between. The germline CDR1 and CDR2 sequences are MDHEN and SYDVKM. The CDR3 runs to 15 residues. The CDR3 loop is CASRPTGMGNYGYTF. CDR3 in DNA: TGTGCCAGCAGGCCAACAGGGATGGGTAACTATGGCTACACCTTC.

This chain connects TRBV7-2 to TRBJ2-5; D ambiguous. In germline, CDR1 is SGHTA, CDR2 FQGNSA. V dropped 4 bases and J dropped 5 bases, with 11 bases sitting between them. The CDR3 has 13 amino acids. CDR3 protein: CASSSLGWETQYF. The CDR3 DNA reads TGTGCCAGCAGCTCCCTAGGGTGGGAGACCCAGTACTTC.

The V and J genes are TRBV5-1 and TRBJ1-3; tentative D call: TRBD1 (6 bases). CDR1 and CDR2 from the germline V gene are SGHRS and YFSETQ. V lost 0 bases, J lost 0 bases, and 16 bases lay in between. This CDR3 is 18 amino acids long. The CDR3 nucleotides read TGCGCCAGCAGCTTGGAACCTCTCGACAGGTTCTCTGGAAACACCATATATTTT. Its translation is CASSLEPLDRFSGNTIYF.

The chain combines TRBV7-6 with TRBJ1-1; TRBD1 aligns across 8 bases. CDR1 is SGHVS and CDR2 is FNYEAQ in the germline V gene. This CDR3 comprises 13 residues. Trimming took 1 base from V and 8 from J; bases not matched to a gene: 3. This CDR3 reads CASSLGRDREAFF. The CDR3 DNA reads as TGTGCCAGCAGCTTAGGCAGGGACAGGGAAGCTTTCTTT.

The V call is TRBV14, the J call TRBJ2-7; a possible D gene is TRBD1 (5 bases). Germline CDR1 SGHDN, CDR2 FVKESK. Trimming cost V 4 bases and J 9 bases, with 13 bases left between them. The CDR3 loop spans 12 amino acids. CDR3 in DNA: TGTGCCAGCAGCCTCAAGGGGCCCCCGCAGTACTTC. Protein product: CASSLKGPPQYF.

The chain has TRBV5-1 and TRBJ1-6; no definite D call. The CDR3 loop spans 15 amino acids. V was cut by 4 bases and J by 0 bases, with 8 bases left in between. Germline CDR1 is SGHRS and CDR2 is YFSETQ. CDR3 coding DNA: TGCGCCAGCAGCATGGGTAGCTCCTATAATTCACCCCTCCACTTT. Protein: CASSMGSSYNSPLHF.

The CDR3 sequence: CASSLGVGQVADSPLHF. CDR3 nucleotide sequence: TGTGCCAGCAGCTTGGGGGTTGGACAGGTCGCCGATTCACCCCTCCACTTT. V usage is TRBV5-5 and J usage is TRBJ1-6, with TRBD1 matching 7 bases. This CDR3 is built from 17 residues. The V segment lost 0 bases and the J segment 8 bases; nucleotides outside the gene matches: 11. Germline lookup yields CDR1 SGHKS and CDR2 YYEKEE (reference sequence).

The chain employs TRBV5-1 and TRBJ1-6; D might be TRBD1 (6 bases). CDR1 is SGHRS, CDR2 YFSETQ, per germline. V lost 3 bases to trimming and J lost 3 bases, with 22 bases between them. This CDR3 spans 19 amino acids. As DNA, the CDR3 is TGCGCCAGCAGCTCCGGGACATCATCACCTCACGTCTATAATTCACCCCTCCACTTT. Protein: CASSSGTSSPHVYNSPLHF.

This chain's CDR3 is CASSLATSGGVRELFF. In DNA, the CDR3 is TGTGCCAGCAGCTTAGCGACTAGCGGGGGTGTCCGGGAGCTGTTTTTT. This chain links TRBV7-3 with TRBJ2-2; 12 nucleotides match TRBD2. The V segment lost 2 bases and the J segment 9 bases; nucleotides outside the gene matches: 7. CDR1 and CDR2 (germline): SGHTA, FQGTGA. This CDR3 region has 16 residues.

The chain uses TRBV28 and TRBJ1-2; a weak D match, TRBD1 (5 bases). In germline, CDR1 is MDHEN, CDR2 SYDVKM. The CDR3 has 14 amino acids. V was cut by 4 bases and J by 8 bases, with 17 bases left in between. The CDR3 region is CASSSPGTTGGYTF. Here the CDR3 DNA reads TGTGCCAGCAGTTCACCCGGGACCACGGGCGGCTACACCTTC.

The chain recombines TRBV7-9 with TRBJ2-7; the D gene is possibly TRBD1 (6 bases). This CDR3 region has 14 residues. Germline CDR1 and CDR2: SEHNR and FQNEAQ (reference sequence). V gave up 0 bases and J gave up 7 bases, with 13 bases separating them. CDR3 bases: TGTGCCAGCAGCTTAGCGGGCACAGGGAGAGAGCAGTACTTC. Encoded protein: CASSLAGTGREQYF.

The chain links TRBV6-1 to TRBJ1-6; TRBD1 is a possible D gene (5 bases). Trimming shortened V by 7 bases and J by 9 bases, and 16 bases separated the two germline ends. In germline, CDR1 is MNHNS, CDR2 SASEGT. The CDR3 has 14 amino acids. CDR3 sequence reads: CASTTAGYSSPLHF. DNA for the CDR3: TGTGCCAGCACTACTGCAGGGTACTCTTCACCCCTCCACTTT.

The J gene is TRBJ2-5, the V gene TRBV19; D is perhaps TRBD2 (5 bases). CDR3 size: 14 residues. V dropped 5 bases and J dropped 0 bases, with 10 bases sitting between them. The germline gives CDR1 LNHDA, CDR2 SQIVND (reference sequence). In DNA form, the CDR3 reads TGTGCCAGTAGTCCGGAGGCGTACCAAGAGACCCAGTACTTC. This gives the protein CASSPEAYQETQYF.

This sequence joins TRBV5-5 and TRBJ1-3, with D unclear. CDR1 and CDR2 from the germline V gene are SGHKS and YYEKEE (reference sequence). Trimming shortened V by 0 bases and J by 5 bases, and 12 bases separated the two germline ends. The CDR3 loop spans 15 amino acids. The CDR3, as DNA: TGTGCCAGCAGCTTGGGGGGAAATGCTAGAAACACCATATATTTT. This sequence encodes CASSLGGNARNTIYF.

This clone has a single count. This sequence joins TRBV19 and TRBJ1-1, with D tentatively TRBD1 (6 bases). The CDR3 extends over 13 amino acids. Deletions cut 5 bases from V and 6 bases from J, with 13 bases between. CDR1 LNHDA and CDR2 SQIVND come from the germline V gene (reference sequence). The CDR3 is CASSYTGSSEAFF. The CDR3 region has the DNA TGTGCCAGTAGTTATACAGGGAGTTCTGAAGCTTTCTTT.

The chain employs TRBV6-1 and TRBJ2-7; 9 bases are shared with TRBD1. Germline assignment: CDR1 MNHNS and CDR2 SASEGT. With V trimmed by 5 bases and J by 3 bases, 8 bases remained unmatched. The CDR3 contains 15 residues. The CDR3 nucleotides read TGTGCCAGCAGTCTCCAACAGGGGGCCGGCTACGAGCAGTACTTC. Amino acids: CASSLQQGAGYEQYF.

The V and J genes are TRBV5-4 and TRBJ1-4; no firm D call. Germline V gene sequence: CDR1 SGHNT, CDR2 YYREEE (reference sequence). V dropped 4 bases and J dropped 2 bases, with 12 bases sitting between them. The CDR3 runs 15 residues. In nucleotides, the CDR3 is TGTGCCAGCAGCCGTACGAGCGCGACTAATGAAAAACTGTTTTTT. This codes for CASSRTSATNEKLFF.

The chain recombines TRBV29-1 with TRBJ2-1, with 7 bases aligning to TRBD1. The trim removed 6 bases at V and 8 bases at J, leaving 4 bases unmatched. Germline V gene data show CDR1 as SQVTM and CDR2 as ANQGSEA. The CDR3 runs to 11 residues. CDR3 in amino acids: CSVGTDHEQFF. The CDR3 DNA reads TGCAGCGTGGGGACAGACCATGAGCAGTTCTTC.

The chain joins TRBV6-6 to TRBJ2-2; D may be TRBD2 (6 bases). Trimming stripped 0 bases from V and 0 bases from J, with 8 bases between. CDR1 is MNHNY, CDR2 SVGAGI, per germline (reference sequence). This CDR3 comprises 16 residues. The CDR3 region is CASSYSSGANTGELFF. CDR3 in DNA: TGTGCCAGCAGTTACTCTTCGGGGGCGAACACCGGGGAGCTGTTTTTT.

V usage is TRBV9 and J usage is TRBJ2-6; 8 nucleotides line up with TRBD2. The V and J ends lost 3 bases and 0 bases, in that order; junction bases with no gene match: 2. The CDR3 covers 16 residues. The germline V gene encodes CDR1 SGDLS and CDR2 YYNGEE. CDR3: CASSARGGSGANVLTF. The CDR3 DNA is TGTGCCAGCAGCGCACGGGGGGGCTCTGGGGCCAACGTCCTGACTTTC.

The chain links TRBV6-5 to TRBJ2-7, with unresolved D. Deletions cut 0 bases from V and 1 base from J, with 10 bases between. This CDR3 comprises 15 residues. Germline CDR1 reads MNHEY; CDR2 reads SVGAGI. CDR3 bases: TGTGCCAGCAGTTACTCTGGCTACCAATCCTACGAGCAGTACTTC. It yields the protein CASSYSGYQSYEQYF.

This chain uses TRBV10-3 with TRBJ1-6; D is unclear. In germline, CDR1 is ENHRY, CDR2 SYGVKD. The V end lost 4 bases, the J end lost 10 bases, and 20 bases lay between the germline ends. This CDR3 is built from 16 residues. The CDR3 reads CAISGVPTPTPSPLHF. The DNA for the CDR3 is TGTGCCATCAGTGGGGTCCCTACCCCGACGCCCTCACCCCTCCACTTT.

CDR3 bases: TGTGCCAGCAGTCCCGGAACAGGGACTTCCCCCACCTTC. This codes for CASSPGTGTSPTF. The J gene is TRBJ1-2, the V gene TRBV28; maybe TRBD1 (6 bases). Germline loops: CDR1 MDHEN, CDR2 SYDVKM. The CDR3 totals 13 residues. V lost 5 bases, J lost 13 bases, and 20 bases lay in between.

The chain is built from TRBV19 and TRBJ2-7; TRBD1 might be the D (6 bases). This CDR3 is built from 13 residues. Germline V gene lookup returns CDR1 LNHDA and CDR2 SQIVND (reference sequence). V lost 6 bases and J 0 bases, leaving 9 bases between the germline ends. CDR3 sequence reads: CASSLDSSYEQYF. DNA of the CDR3: TGTGCCAGTAGCCTGGACAGCTCCTACGAGCAGTACTTC.

This clone was counted once. The chain joins TRBV2 to TRBJ1-1; weak D call: TRBD1 (5 bases). Trimming cost V 3 bases and J 2 bases, with 10 bases left between them. Per the germline V gene, CDR1 is SNHLY and CDR2 is FYNNEI. The CDR3 covers 14 residues. The CDR3 nucleotides are TGTGCCAGCAGTGACACTGGGGACAACACTGAAGCTTTCTTT. This sequence encodes CASSDTGDNTEAFF.

The chain links TRBV10-1 to TRBJ2-5; D uncertain. There are 13 residues in the CDR3. V lost 5 bases and J lost 5, with 12 bases in between. Per the germline V gene, CDR1 is WNHNN and CDR2 is SYGVQD (reference sequence). CDR3 coding DNA: TGCGCCAGCAGTACTGCCCCAGACGAGACCCAGTACTTC. This encodes CASSTAPDETQYF.

The rearrangement links TRBV7-2 to TRBJ2-5; 9 positions agree with TRBD1. The CDR3 consists of 15 residues. V lost 1 base to trimming and J lost 2 bases; unmatched junction nucleotides: 2. Germline values: CDR1 SGHTA, CDR2 FQGNSA. Here the CDR3 reads CASSLGDRVQETQYF. The DNA of the CDR3 is TGTGCCAGCAGCTTAGGGGACAGGGTGCAAGAGACCCAGTACTTC.

The gene calls are TRBV6-6 and TRBJ1-1, with D possibly TRBD1 on 5 matching bases. The CDR3 loop spans 15 amino acids. Germline V CDR1 and CDR2: MNHNY, SVGAGI (reference sequence). V was clipped by 3 bases and J by 0 bases, with 11 bases between them. CDR3 region: CASSYLGTVNTEAFF. DNA for the CDR3: TGTGCCAGCAGTTATCTCGGGACGGTGAACACTGAAGCTTTCTTT.

The chain employs TRBV5-4 and TRBJ2-7; 11 bases align to TRBD2. The length of the CDR3 is 15 residues. Germline V lookup: CDR1 SGHNT, CDR2 YYREEE (reference sequence). V dropped 5 bases and J dropped 1; count of bases not matched to a gene: 5. CDR3 region: CASSSTSGGSYEQYF. The DNA for the CDR3 is TGTGCCAGCAGTTCAACTAGCGGGGGATCCTACGAGCAGTACTTC.

The chain recombines TRBV27 with TRBJ1-1; TRBD1 might be the D (5 bases). Deletions cut 2 bases from V and 3 bases from J, with 13 bases between. This CDR3 is 15 amino acids long. The germline V gene encodes CDR1 MNHEY and CDR2 SMNVEV (reference sequence). In DNA, the CDR3 is TGTGCCAGCAGTTTAGGGCAGGCGGGGCACACTGAAGCTTTCTTT. This translates into CASSLGQAGHTEAFF.

This clone was seen a few times. J is TRBJ2-1 and V is TRBV6-5; the match to TRBD2 covers 9 bases. The trim removed 6 bases at V and 8 bases at J, leaving 11 bases unmatched. The CDR3 contains 15 residues. Germline-derived CDR1 and CDR2 are MNHEY and SVGAGI. CDR3 nucleotides: TGTGCCAGCAGCCCTCCGGGACTAGCAATCGATGAGCAGTTCTTC. This sequence encodes CASSPPGLAIDEQFF.